These 26 T cell receptor beta chains originate from one sample sequenced in a study of T cells in Graves' hyperthyroidism and ophthalmopathy. Amplification of TCR beta CDR3 regions was performed using RNA transcripts as template. With the HTBI primer set, the TCR CDR3 went through a first round of RT-PCR. From the multiplex PCR reads, TCRdb called clonotypes with MiXCR, one entry per CDR3 protein. The repertoire has about 610,000 distinct CDR3 sequences, roughly 14% of them found once; the top ten carry 4% to 5.5%. Source material: blood. Receptors were obtained from a woman aged 35 to 49 with Graves' ophthalmopathy.

This clonotype appeared many times. This chain uses TRBV6-1 with TRBJ2-7; 7 positions agree with TRBD1. V lost 4 bases, J lost 0 bases, and 3 bases stayed unmatched. Per the germline V gene, CDR1 is MNHNS and CDR2 is SASEGT. This CDR3 has 14 residues. The DNA of the CDR3 is TGTGCCAGCAGTGGGGACAGCTACTCCTACGAGCAGTACTTC. It encodes CASSGDSYSYEQYF.

This clonotype was observed a handful of times. The chain is built from TRBV5-1 and TRBJ2-4, with a tentative D call TRBD2 (7 bases). Germline values: CDR1 SGHRS, CDR2 YFSETQ. The CDR3 totals 17 residues. V dropped 0 bases and J dropped 4 bases, with 17 bases sitting between them. In DNA form, the CDR3 reads TGCGCCAGCAGCTTGGAAATCGTCGGGGGGCGGAAAAACATTCAGTACTTC. Its protein is CASSLEIVGGRKNIQYF. The variable domain in full, completed from reference TRBV5-1 and TRBJ2-4, reads KAGVTQTPRYLIKTRGQQVTLSCSPISGHRSVSWYQQTPGQGLQFLFEYFSETQRNKGNFPGRFSGRQFSNSRSEMNVSTLELGDSALYLCASSLEIVGGRKNIQYFGAGTRLSVL.

The rearrangement joins TRBV28 to TRBJ2-7; 12 nucleotides align to TRBD2. Germline lookup yields CDR1 MDHEN and CDR2 SYDVKM. The CDR3 has 18 residues. After removal of 3 bases from V and 0 bases from J, the junction contained 9 bases not matched to a gene. CDR3: CASSFKLAGGPGSYEQYF. The CDR3 DNA sequence: TGTGCCAGCAGTTTTAAGCTAGCGGGAGGGCCGGGCTCCTACGAGCAGTACTTC.

This clonotype was seen at least ten times. V and J are TRBV5-1 and TRBJ2-7, with 7 bases fitting TRBD1. The junction had 6 bases not matched to a gene; V was cut back by 4 bases and J by 2 bases. This CDR3 spans 14 amino acids. Germline V gene sequence: CDR1 SGHRS, CDR2 YFSETQ. The CDR3 DNA reads TGCGCCAGCAGCGGGGACAGAGTTCCCTACGAGCAGTACTTC. Its translation: CASSGDRVPYEQYF.

The chain is built from TRBV7-3 and TRBJ2-2; 10 nucleotides match TRBD1. Germline V CDR1 and CDR2: SGHTA, FQGTGA. The CDR3 has 16 residues. Trimming at V came to 4 bases and at J to 8 bases, leaving 10 bases not matched to a gene. The CDR3 protein is CASSSNPGTGEGELFF. The DNA of the CDR3 is TGTGCCAGCAGCTCGAACCCCGGGACAGGGGAAGGGGAGCTGTTTTTT.

Many counts were recorded for this clonotype. V usage is TRBV18 and J usage is TRBJ1-1; TRBD1 is a possible D gene (5 bases). The ends were cut back, 1 base at V and 2 bases at J, with 8 bases in the middle. This CDR3 comprises 14 residues. Germline loops: CDR1 KGHSH, CDR2 LQKENI. The CDR3 reads CASSPQDTNTEAFF. In DNA, the CDR3 is TGTGCCAGCTCACCACAGGACACCAACACTGAAGCTTTCTTT.

In this sample, this clonotype turned up many times. This sequence joins TRBV12-3 or TRBV12-4 and TRBJ2-7, with 7 bases identical to TRBD2. The V segment lost 0 bases and the J segment 6 bases; nucleotides outside the gene matches: 5. This CDR3 has 14 residues. The CDR3 nucleotides read TGTGCCAGCAGTTTAGCGTTATGGGGGGGCGAGCAGTACTTC. Protein sequence: CASSLALWGGEQYF.

With respect to this clonotype: With a much larger clone just one base away, this may be a read error. The V and J genes are TRBV7-6 and TRBJ2-5; perhaps TRBD1 as D (6 bases). The CDR3 totals 15 residues. V lost 1 base to trimming and J lost 4 bases, with 13 bases between them. Germline CDR1 SGHVS, CDR2 FNYEAQ. CDR3 DNA: TGTGCCAGCAGCTTAGGAGGGGGAAAGGTAGAGACCCAGTACTTC. Translating gives CASSLGGGKVETQYF.

Ten or more counts support this clonotype. The junction does not match germline at one end; this may be a read error. The chain carries TRBV7-7 and TRBJ2-2; no firm D call. CDR1 and CDR2 (germline): SSHAT, FNYEAQ (reference sequence). This CDR3 comprises 15 residues. The CDR3, as DNA: TGTGCTAGCAGCTTAGACGGCCCGTGGAGCGGGGAGCTGTTTTTT. Amino acid sequence: CASSLDGPWSGELFF.

In this sample, this clonotype turned up a few times. A much larger clone differs from this one at a single base, so this may be a read error. CDR3 sequence (DNA): TGTGCCAGCAGCTCTGAATTCGACACGGGGGACAACGAGCAGTACTTC. Translation: CASSSEFDTGDNEQYF. The gene calls are TRBV7-6 and TRBJ2-7; D could derive from TRBD1 or TRBD2 (6 bases each). The CDR3 runs 16 residues. Germline CDR1 and CDR2: SGHVS and FNYEAQ. V was cut by 4 bases and J by 5 bases, with 21 bases left in between.

This clonotype was seen ten or more times. This chain connects TRBV11-2 to TRBJ2-2, with no clear D. Trimming cost V 3 bases and J 6 bases, with 17 bases left between them. Germline V gene sequence: CDR1 SGHAT, CDR2 FQNNGV. This CDR3 has 16 amino acids. CDR3 DNA: TGTGCCAGCAGCTTGGGGTCGGCTATCCAGGCCGGGGAGCTGTTTTTT. Translation gives CASSLGSAIQAGELFF.

The chain joins TRBV24-1 to TRBJ1-2, with D unclear. V dropped 4 bases and J dropped 8 bases, with 13 bases sitting between them. The CDR3 sequence is 13 residues long. The V gene's germline CDR1 is KGHDR and CDR2 SFDVKD. As DNA, the CDR3 is TGTGCCACCAGTGAAGGAGCCGGGAGCGGCTACACCTTC. Its translation: CATSEGAGSGYTF.

The rearrangement links TRBV25-1 to TRBJ2-2; D not resolved. V lost 3 bases and J 4 bases, leaving 9 bases between the germline ends. The CDR3 covers 14 residues. CDR1 and CDR2 from the germline V gene are MGHDK and SYGVNS. The CDR3: CASSDNHGTGELFF. The DNA of the CDR3 is TGTGCCAGCAGTGACAACCACGGCACCGGGGAGCTGTTTTTT.

This clonotype has at least ten counts. The chain couples TRBV27 to TRBJ2-2, with a possible D match to TRBD1 (5 bases). Deletions cut 3 bases from V and 5 bases from J, with 16 bases between. CDR3 length: 16 amino acids. The germline gives CDR1 MNHEY, CDR2 SMNVEV (reference sequence). The CDR3: CASSLTDTRWTGELFF. The CDR3 bases are TGTGCCAGCAGTTTGACGGACACCCGGTGGACCGGGGAGCTGTTTTTT.

This clonotype appeared many times. The rearrangement links TRBV11-2 to TRBJ2-7; no clear D gene. In germline, CDR1 is SGHAT, CDR2 FQNNGV. Trimming stripped 2 bases from V and 6 bases from J, with 2 bases between. The CDR3 totals 10 residues. The chain's CDR3 is CASSLSEQYF. CDR3 DNA: TGTGCCAGCAGCTTAAGCGAGCAGTACTTC.

Points on this clonotype: The CDR3 carries no conserved terminal phenylalanine or tryptophan, so it likely arises from a read error. The chain combines TRBV5-1 with TRBJ1-4; D may be TRBD1 (5 bases). This CDR3 is built from 14 residues. V was pared by 4 bases and J by 4 bases, with 11 bases between. Germline CDR1 SGHRS, CDR2 YFSETQ. The CDR3 region has the DNA TGCGCCAGCAGCCCCACGGGGCTTAATGAAAAACTGTTTTCT. Translation gives CASSPTGLNEKLFS.

There are many counts of this clonotype. The chain employs TRBV20-1 and TRBJ1-5; weak D call: TRBD1 (5 bases). The CDR3 extends over 15 amino acids. Per germline, CDR1 DFQATT and CDR2 SNEGSKA (reference sequence). Trimming removed 1 base at V and 9 bases at J, with 19 bases between. CDR3: CSARVPGSGQGPQHF. The CDR3 DNA reads as TGCAGTGCTAGAGTACCCGGCTCAGGTCAGGGGCCCCAGCATTTT.

This clonotype was detected many times. The chain links TRBV25-1 to TRBJ2-7; 9 nucleotides match TRBD1. The V gene end was trimmed by 3 bases and the J gene end by 1 base; junction bases not matched to a gene: 7. This CDR3 region has 16 residues. The germline V gene has CDR1 MGHDK and CDR2 SYGVNS. The CDR3 region is CASSEALGTGSYEQYF. DNA for the CDR3: TGTGCCAGCAGTGAGGCCCTCGGGACAGGGTCCTACGAGCAGTACTTC.

This clonotype was recorded at least ten times. CDR3 DNA: TGTGCCAGCAGCACGGGACTAGCATACACCCAGTACTTC. It specifies CASSTGLAYTQYF. V and J are TRBV7-2 and TRBJ2-5; 9 bases align to TRBD2. This CDR3 has 13 amino acids. V trimming: 5 bases; J trimming: 8 bases; junction bases outside the gene matches: 6. Germline V gene data show CDR1 as SGHTA and CDR2 as FQGNSA.

The chain carries TRBV20-1 and TRBJ1-1, with a weak D call TRBD1 (5 bases). V gave up 0 bases and J gave up 1 base, with 12 bases separating them. CDR1 and CDR2 from the germline V gene are DFQATT and SNEGSKA (reference sequence). CDR3 length: 15 amino acids. CDR3 in DNA: TGCAGTGCTAGAGATTGGGACGGCCAGAACACTGAAGCTTTCTTT. This gives the protein CSARDWDGQNTEAFF.

This clonotype appeared many times. This chain uses TRBV28 with TRBJ1-5, with D uncertain. V was cut by 4 bases and J by 6 bases, with 13 bases left in between. In germline, CDR1 is MDHEN, CDR2 SYDVKM. CDR3 length equals 14 residues. This CDR3 reads CASSYGPIGQPQHF. The CDR3 nucleotides are TGTGCCAGCAGTTATGGCCCAATTGGTCAGCCCCAGCATTTT.

This clonotype showed up many times. The V gene is TRBV27, the J gene TRBJ2-2, with 11 bases that match TRBD2. This CDR3 has 15 amino acids. Germline trimming cut 6 bases from V and 7 bases from J; bases unmatched to any gene: 7. CDR1 and CDR2 from the germline V gene are MNHEY and SMNVEV (reference sequence). CDR3 DNA sequence: TGTGCCAGCAGCCGACGGACTAGCGGGTACGGGGAGCTGTTTTTT. Translation gives CASSRRTSGYGELFF.

This clonotype was found many times. The chain uses TRBV28 and TRBJ1-2; 8 nucleotides line up with TRBD1. Unmatched junction bases numbered 6, after V lost 1 base and J lost 8 bases. The length of the CDR3 is 14 residues. Germline V CDR1 and CDR2: MDHEN, SYDVKM. The CDR3 DNA reads TGTGCCAGCAGTTTATTGGACAGGGCTGACGGCTACACCTTC. Translation: CASSLLDRADGYTF.

This clonotype was observed a handful of times. The chain links TRBV28 to TRBJ1-5; TRBD1 is a possible D gene (6 bases). Germline V gives CDR1 MDHEN, CDR2 SYDVKM. The CDR3 totals 15 residues. Deletions cut 6 bases from V and 5 bases from J, with 17 bases between. This CDR3 reads CASRGSGTNDQPQHF. The DNA for the CDR3 is TGTGCCAGCAGGGGAAGCGGGACAAATGATCAGCCCCAGCATTTT.

In its sample, this clonotype was seen many times. The V gene is TRBV12-3 or TRBV12-4, the J gene TRBJ2-7; 7 positions agree with TRBD2. J lost 5 bases, V lost 6 bases, and 13 bases had no gene match. This CDR3 is 15 amino acids long. This CDR3 is CASSPDGREFDEQYF. CDR3 sequence (DNA): TGTGCCAGCAGCCCGGACGGGCGGGAGTTTGACGAGCAGTACTTC.

This clonotype has a count of ten or more. This rearrangement joins TRBV6-2 or TRBV6-3 to TRBJ1-5, with 10 nucleotides matching TRBD1. Losses at the gene ends were 4 bases for V and 2 bases for J; bases not matched to a gene: 11. Germline-derived CDR1 and CDR2 are MNHEY and SVGEGT. This CDR3 region has 18 residues. CDR3 sequence: CASSSRTGGRGGNQPQHF. The CDR3 DNA is TGTGCCAGCAGTTCCCGGACAGGGGGAAGGGGTGGCAATCAGCCCCAGCATTTT.